The 7 T cell receptor beta chains below all came from one sample that was sequenced in a study of cytomegalovirus exposure and HLA in healthy donors. TCRdb's table, derived via immunoSEQ multiplex PCR, lists solely in-frame clones and lacks some. The profile shows tens of thousands of clones, 96% of them singletons. The sample consisted of PBMCs. These receptors originate from a young woman in good health and CMV-seropositive.

The DNA of the CDR3 is TGTGCCAGTAGGATACAGGGGGGCACAGATACGCAGTATTTT. Translating gives CASRIQGGTDTQYF. V is TRBV19 and J is TRBJ2-3; 8 positions agree with TRBD1. Germline trimming cut 6 bases from V and 1 base from J; bases unmatched to any gene: 3. This CDR3 has 14 residues. CDR1 LNHDA and CDR2 SQIVND come from the germline V gene (reference sequence).

The V call is TRBV30, the J call TRBJ2-3; 12 bases map to TRBD2. The germline CDR1 and CDR2 sequences are GTSNPN and SVGIG (reference sequence). Losses at the gene ends were 2 bases for V and 9 bases for J; bases not matched to a gene: 12. This CDR3 has 16 residues. CDR3: CAWSRRTSGIWETQYF. The CDR3 DNA reads TGTGCCTGGAGTAGGCGGACTAGCGGGATTTGGGAAACGCAGTATTTT.

This clone was observed a single time. This rearrangement joins TRBV6-5 to TRBJ2-3; D may be TRBD2 (6 bases). V lost 7 bases and J lost 3, with 17 bases in between. Germline loops: CDR1 MNHEY, CDR2 SVGAGI. CDR3 length: 15 amino acids. The CDR3 DNA reads TGTGCCAGCAATTCCGGCGGGAAGGGTACAGATACGCAGTATTTT. Translated, it gives CASNSGGKGTDTQYF.

The gene calls are TRBV29-1 and TRBJ2-7; 9 nucleotides line up with TRBD2. CDR1 is SQVTM and CDR2 is ANQGSEA in the germline V gene. Trimming removed 4 bases from V and 2 bases from J; junction bases left unmatched: 6. The length of the CDR3 is 14 residues. CDR3 bases: TGCAGCGTTGCGCCCGGGACTAGCACCTACGAGCAGTACTTC. This encodes CSVAPGTSTYEQYF.

This chain links TRBV27 with TRBJ1-3; TRBD1 is a possible D gene (5 bases). Germline V lookup: CDR1 MNHEY, CDR2 SMNVEV (reference sequence). CDR3 size: 18 residues. V was clipped by 0 bases and J by 2 bases, with 17 bases between them. The CDR3 spells CASSLSGGGRNPGNTIYF. The DNA of the CDR3 is TGTGCCAGCAGTTTATCGGGGGGGGGACGAAACCCTGGAAACACCATATATTTT.

The V and J genes are TRBV11-2 and TRBJ1-3; 8 bases align to TRBD1. This CDR3 is built from 13 residues. The germline gives CDR1 SGHAT, CDR2 FQNNGV. The V segment lost 5 bases and the J segment 8 bases; nucleotides outside the gene matches: 5. The CDR3 here is CASSITGGDTIYF. CDR3 nucleotides: TGTGCCAGCAGCATAACAGGGGGTGACACCATATATTTT.

The V and J genes are TRBV30 and TRBJ2-7; D unresolved. CDR3 length equals 13 residues. CDR1 is GTSNPN, CDR2 SVGIG, per germline (reference sequence). The germline V and J ends were trimmed by 4 bases and 5 bases, with 15 bases remaining between them. CDR3 bases: TGTGCCTGGAACGAGATCCAGCGTAACGAGCAGTACTTC. Its translation: CAWNEIQRNEQYF.